This T cell receptor (beta chain) stems from a study of identical twins. Study observations and caveats: Models came in too low on out-of-frame TCR alpha sharing in monozygotic twins. Diverse VJ usage suggested most zero-insertion clonotypes were not invariant T cells.

The sample holds a few counts of this clonotype. Its specificity is not known. MiXCR was run by TCRdb on the 5' RACE reads, yielding one entry per CDR3 protein. This sample has some 440,000 distinct CDR3 sequences, with approximately 24% found just once. The sample was also reused in another study, on T cells expressing NK-cell markers.

This clonotype was obtained from a woman in her late teens or twenties in good health. Sequenced material: CD4+ T cells sorted from blood.

The CDR3 reads CASSRGTGGSGEAFF. The CDR3 DNA reads TGCGCCAGCAGCCGGGGGACAGGGGGTTCCGGTGAAGCTTTCTTT. V is TRBV5-1 and J is TRBJ1-1, with TRBD1 matching 11 bases. This CDR3 comprises 15 residues. V lost 4 bases to trimming and J lost 7 bases; unmatched junction nucleotides: 9. Germline CDR1 and CDR2: SGHRS and YFSETQ.